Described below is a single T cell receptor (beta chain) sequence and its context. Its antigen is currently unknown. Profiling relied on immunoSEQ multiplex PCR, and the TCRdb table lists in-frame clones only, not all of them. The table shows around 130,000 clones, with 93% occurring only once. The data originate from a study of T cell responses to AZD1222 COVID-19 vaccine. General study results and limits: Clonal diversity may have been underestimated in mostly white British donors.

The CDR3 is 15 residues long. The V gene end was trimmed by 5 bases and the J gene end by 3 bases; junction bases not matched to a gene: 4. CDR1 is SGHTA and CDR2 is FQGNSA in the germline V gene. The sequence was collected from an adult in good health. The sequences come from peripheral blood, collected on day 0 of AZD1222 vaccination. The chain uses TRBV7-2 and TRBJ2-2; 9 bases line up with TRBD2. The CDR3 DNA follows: TGTGCCAGCAGCCTAGTAGCGGGAGACACCGGGGAGCTGTTTTTT. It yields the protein CASSLVAGDTGELFF.